The present T cell receptor (beta chain) was sequenced within a study of radiotherapy plus CTLA-4 blockade in lung cancer. Study in general: For around 18% of patients, objective responses occurred, and around 31% had disease control.

Those with chemo-refractory metastatic non-small-cell lung cancer were treated with focal radiation combined with CTLA-4 blockade using ipilimumab. Study results and caveats: The authors reported that early blood T cell clone dynamics, with interferon-beta, best predicted response. Tumor-derived TCR clones expanded in blood after radiotherapy plus ipilimumab.

Data came from immunoSEQ multiplex PCR; TCRdb stores just in-frame clones and leaves some out. Of 83,000 or so clones listed, around 83% are singletons. The trim removed 7 bases at V and 4 bases at J, leaving 11 bases unmatched. CDR3 size: 15 residues. Germline values: CDR1 MNHNS, CDR2 SASEGT. As for this clone: Its antigen is unknown.

J is TRBJ2-7 and V is TRBV6-1; 9 bases align to TRBD1. The sample consisted of peripheral blood, taken from a patient treated with radiotherapy plus ipilimumab. The receptor was derived from a human donor with non-small cell lung cancer who had stable disease on radiotherapy plus ipilimumab. The CDR3 bases are TGTGCCAGCACCCCCGTAGGGACAGGGAAATACGAGCAGTACTTC. Residues: CASTPVGTGKYEQYF.